The clone carrying this T cell receptor beta chain has just one count. The antigen is unknown. One junction end does not reproduce the germline sequence, and a read error may be involved. The data stem from a study of brain T cells in children with intractable seizures. General study points: Pre-surgery blood may have been undersampled, hiding some clones.

Surgery cases with the highest brain T cell transcript signatures were chosen for sequencing. Data came from immunoSEQ multiplex PCR; TCRdb stores just in-frame clones and leaves some out. The sample consists of approximately 40,000 clones, 75% to 95% of them appearing once. The CDR3 is 16 amino acids. CDR1 is SGHRS, CDR2 YFSETQ, per germline. This rearrangement joins TRBV5-1 to TRBJ2-2; 9 nucleotides line up with TRBD2. The sample in question was peripheral blood, obtained at surgery. The TCR was taken from a girl aged 2-10 years with tuberous sclerosis and intractable seizures. CDR3 sequence: CASSLGLAVDTGELFF. CDR3 bases: TGCGCCAGCAGTTTGGGACTAGCTGTCGACACCGGGGAGCTGTTTTTT.